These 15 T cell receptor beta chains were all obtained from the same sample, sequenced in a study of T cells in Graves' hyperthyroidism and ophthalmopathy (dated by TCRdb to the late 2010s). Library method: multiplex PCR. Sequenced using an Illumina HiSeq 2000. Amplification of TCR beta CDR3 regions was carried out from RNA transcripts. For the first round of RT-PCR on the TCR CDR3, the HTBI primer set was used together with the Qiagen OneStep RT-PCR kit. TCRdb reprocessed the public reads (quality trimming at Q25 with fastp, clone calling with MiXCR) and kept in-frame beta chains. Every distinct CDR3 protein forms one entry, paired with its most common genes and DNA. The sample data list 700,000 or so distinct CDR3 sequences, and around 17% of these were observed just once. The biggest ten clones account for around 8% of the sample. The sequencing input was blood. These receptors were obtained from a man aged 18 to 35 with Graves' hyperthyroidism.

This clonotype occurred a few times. The CDR3 nucleotides read TGTGCCAGTAGTATAGGGACAGTAAATCAGCCCCAGCATTTT. This encodes CASSIGTVNQPQHF. The V call is TRBV19, the J call TRBJ1-5; the D gene is possibly TRBD1 (6 bases). Germline V gene data show CDR1 as LNHDA and CDR2 as SQIVND (reference sequence). The CDR3 is 14 amino acids. Trimming removed 1 base from V and 4 bases from J, with 8 bases in between.

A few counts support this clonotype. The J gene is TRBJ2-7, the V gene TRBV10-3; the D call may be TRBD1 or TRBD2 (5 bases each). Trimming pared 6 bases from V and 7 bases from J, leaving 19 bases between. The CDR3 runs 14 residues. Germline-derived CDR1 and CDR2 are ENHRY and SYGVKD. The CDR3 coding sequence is TGTGCCATCAGCCGGCTCGGGGAATGGGGGGAGCAGTACTTC. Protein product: CAISRLGEWGEQYF.

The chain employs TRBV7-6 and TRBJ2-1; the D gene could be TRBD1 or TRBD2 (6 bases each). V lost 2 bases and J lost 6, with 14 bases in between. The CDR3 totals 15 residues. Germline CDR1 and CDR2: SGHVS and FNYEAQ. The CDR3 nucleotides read TGTGCCAGCAGCTTAATGGTCAGGGGAGGCAATGAGCAGTTCTTC. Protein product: CASSLMVRGGNEQFF.

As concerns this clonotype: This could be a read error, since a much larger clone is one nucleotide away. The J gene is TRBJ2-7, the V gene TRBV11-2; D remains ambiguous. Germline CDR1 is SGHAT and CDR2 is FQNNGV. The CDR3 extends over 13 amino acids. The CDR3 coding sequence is TGTGCCAGCAGCCCTTTCGACTTCTACGAGCAGTGCTTC. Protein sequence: CASSPFDFYEQCF. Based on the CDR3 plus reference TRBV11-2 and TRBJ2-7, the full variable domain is EAGVAQSPRYKIIEKRQSVAFWCNPISGHATLYWYQQILGQGPKLLIQFQNNGVVDDSQLPKDRFSAERLKGVDSTLKIQPAKLEDSAVYLCASSPFDFYEQCFGPGTRLTVT.

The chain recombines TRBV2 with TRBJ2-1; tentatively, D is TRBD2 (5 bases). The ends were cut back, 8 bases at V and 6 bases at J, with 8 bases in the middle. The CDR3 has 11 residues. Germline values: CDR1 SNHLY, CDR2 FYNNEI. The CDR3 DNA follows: TGTGCCAGCCTAGAGGGCAATGAGCAGTTCTTC. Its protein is CASLEGNEQFF.

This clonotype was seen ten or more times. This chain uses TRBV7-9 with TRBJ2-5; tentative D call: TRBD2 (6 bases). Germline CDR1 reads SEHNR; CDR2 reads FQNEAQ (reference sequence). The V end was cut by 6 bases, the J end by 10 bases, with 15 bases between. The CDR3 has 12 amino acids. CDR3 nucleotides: TGTGCCAGCAGTCCCGGGACTTCCTACCAGTACTTC. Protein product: CASSPGTSYQYF.

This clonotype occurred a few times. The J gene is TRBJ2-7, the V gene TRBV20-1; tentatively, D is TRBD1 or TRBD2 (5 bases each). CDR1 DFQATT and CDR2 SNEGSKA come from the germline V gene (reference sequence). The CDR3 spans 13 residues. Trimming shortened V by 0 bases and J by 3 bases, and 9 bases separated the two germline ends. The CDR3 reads CSARDRESYEQYF. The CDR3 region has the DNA TGCAGTGCTAGAGACAGGGAGAGCTACGAGCAGTACTTC.

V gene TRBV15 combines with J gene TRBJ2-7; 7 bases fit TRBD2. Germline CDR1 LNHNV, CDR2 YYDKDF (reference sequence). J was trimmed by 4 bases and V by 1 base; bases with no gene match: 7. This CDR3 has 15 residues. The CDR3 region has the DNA TGTGCCACCAGCAGAGTGGACGGGAGGTTATACGAGCAGTACTTC. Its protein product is CATSRVDGRLYEQYF.

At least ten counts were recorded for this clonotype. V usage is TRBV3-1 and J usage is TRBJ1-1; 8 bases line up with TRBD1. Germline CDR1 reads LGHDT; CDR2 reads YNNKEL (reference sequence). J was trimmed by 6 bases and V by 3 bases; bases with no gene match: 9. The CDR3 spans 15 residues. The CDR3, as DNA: TGTGCCAGCAGCCAGCCCTATGGACAGGGCGCTGAAGCTTTCTTT. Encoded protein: CASSQPYGQGAEAFF. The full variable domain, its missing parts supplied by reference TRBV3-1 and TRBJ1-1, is DTAVSQTPKYLVTQMGNDKSIKCEQNLGHDTMYWYKQDSKKFLKIMFSYNNKELIINETVPNRFSPKSPDKAHLNLHINSLELGDSAVYFCASSQPYGQGAEAFFGQGTRLTVV.

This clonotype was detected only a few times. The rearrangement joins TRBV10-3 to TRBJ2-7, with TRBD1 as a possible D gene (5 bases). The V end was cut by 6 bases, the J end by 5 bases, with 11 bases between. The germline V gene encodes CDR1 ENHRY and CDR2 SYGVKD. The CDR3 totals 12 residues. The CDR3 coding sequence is TGTGCCATCAGCCCCAGGGTCCACGAGCAGTACTTC. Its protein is CAISPRVHEQYF.

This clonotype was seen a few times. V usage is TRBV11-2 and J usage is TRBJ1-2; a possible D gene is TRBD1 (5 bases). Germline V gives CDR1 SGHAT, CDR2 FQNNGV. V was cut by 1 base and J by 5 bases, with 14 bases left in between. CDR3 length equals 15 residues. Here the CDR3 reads CASSLAAGRPYGYTF. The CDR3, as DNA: TGTGCCAGCAGCTTAGCGGCAGGGCGCCCTTATGGCTACACCTTC. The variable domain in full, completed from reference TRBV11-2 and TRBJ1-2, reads EAGVAQSPRYKIIEKRQSVAFWCNPISGHATLYWYQQILGQGPKLLIQFQNNGVVDDSQLPKDRFSAERLKGVDSTLKIQPAKLEDSAVYLCASSLAAGRPYGYTFGSGTRLTVV.

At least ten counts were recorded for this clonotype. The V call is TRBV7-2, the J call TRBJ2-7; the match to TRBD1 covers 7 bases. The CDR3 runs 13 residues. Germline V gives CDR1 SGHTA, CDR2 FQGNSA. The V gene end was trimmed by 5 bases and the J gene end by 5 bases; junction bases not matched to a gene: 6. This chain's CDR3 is CASSPPTGHEQYF. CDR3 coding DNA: TGTGCCAGCAGCCCGCCGACAGGGCACGAGCAGTACTTC.

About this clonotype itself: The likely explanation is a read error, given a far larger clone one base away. CDR3 amino acids: CASSRWGNTEAFF. CDR3 DNA sequence: TGTGCCAGCAGTAGATGGGGGAACACTGAAGCTTTCTTT. The chain links TRBV6-2 or TRBV6-3 to TRBJ1-1, with no clear D. The V and J ends lost 5 bases and 1 base respectively, with 8 bases between them. CDR1 is MNHEY and CDR2 is SVGEGT in the germline V gene. The CDR3 consists of 13 residues.

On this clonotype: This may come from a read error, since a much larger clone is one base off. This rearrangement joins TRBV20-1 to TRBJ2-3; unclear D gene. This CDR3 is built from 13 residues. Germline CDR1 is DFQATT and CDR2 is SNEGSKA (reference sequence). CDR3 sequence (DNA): TGCAGTGCTCGAGACGCAGGCACAGATACGCAGTATTTT. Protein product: CSARDAGTDTQYF.

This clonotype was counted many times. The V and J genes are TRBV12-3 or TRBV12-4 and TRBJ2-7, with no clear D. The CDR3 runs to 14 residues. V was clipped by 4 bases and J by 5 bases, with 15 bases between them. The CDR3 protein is CASSSSWGKDEQYF. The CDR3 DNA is TGTGCCAGCAGTTCCTCCTGGGGAAAGGACGAGCAGTACTTC.